The rows below give T cell receptor beta chains drawn from one sample of a study of lymphopenia after photon versus proton radiotherapy. The protocol was immunoSEQ multiplex PCR, while the TCRdb copy is restricted to in-frame clones and leaves out a portion. The data hold about 61,000 clones, with around 87% observed a single time. The sample was peripheral blood, taken from a patient treated with photon-based radiotherapy. All receptors derive from a man aged 40-55 years with gastric cancer. The CDR3 runs from the conserved cysteine through the conserved F or W. The D gene is left open where the match is weak. Rows give clone size only sometimes, using once, few, many, or a class for an expanded clone.

clone_size	d_call	v_call	j_call	cdr3_aa	cdr3_nt
-	-	TRBV11-3	TRBJ1-5	CASSLVPDRIINQPQHF	TGTGCCAGCAGCTTAGTCCCCGACAGGATTATCAATCAGCCCCAGCATTTT
-	-	TRBV19	TRBJ2-3	CASSRGYQDTQYF	TGTGCCAGTAGTCGAGGTTATCAAGATACGCAGTATTTT
-	-	TRBV6-5	TRBJ1-4	CASSYFSSNEKLFF	TGTGCCAGCAGTTACTTTTCCTCTAATGAAAAACTGTTTTTT
-	-	TRBV11-2	TRBJ2-3	CASTPSTDTQYF	TGTGCCAGCACCCCCAGCACAGATACGCAGTATTTT
-	-	TRBV6-5	TRBJ1-5	CASSPNSAQPQHF	TGTGCCAGCAGTCCTAACAGTGCCCAGCCCCAGCATTTT
-	TRBD1	TRBV23-1	TRBJ1-6	CASSPRTGSSYNSPLHF	TGCGCCAGCAGTCCGCGGACAGGCAGCTCCTATAATTCACCCCTCCACTTT
-	TRBD1	TRBV5-6	TRBJ1-2	CASSLVQGDGYTF	TGTGCCAGCAGCTTGGTCCAGGGGGACGGCTACACCTTC
-	TRBD1	TRBV30	TRBJ1-1	CAWKGTGGSHTEAFF	TGTGCCTGGAAAGGGACAGGGGGTTCCCACACTGAAGCTTTCTTT
-	-	TRBV19	TRBJ1-5	CATQTVSGGNQPQHF	TGTGCCACCCAGACAGTCTCCGGGGGGAATCAGCCCCAGCATTTT
few	TRBD1	TRBV4-2	TRBJ1-6	CASSQDSQGDSPLHF	TGTGCCAGCAGCCAAGATAGTCAGGGGGACTCACCCCTCCACTTT
-	-	TRBV18	TRBJ2-7	CASSPTGFSYEQYF	TGTGCCAGCTCACCGACGGGGTTCTCCTACGAGCAGTACTTC
-	TRBD1	TRBV18	TRBJ2-7	CASSRQGAPGQYF	TGTGCCAGCTCAAGACAGGGGGCCCCTGGGCAGTACTTC
-	TRBD2	TRBV5-1	TRBJ2-7	CASRFRGGPNSYEQYF	TGCGCCAGCCGGTTTCGGGGGGGCCCTAACTCCTACGAGCAGTACTTC
few	-	TRBV2	TRBJ1-2	CASSVGGWINYGYTF	TGTGCCAGCAGTGTTGGGGGGTGGATCAACTATGGCTACACCTTC
-	-	TRBV6-1	TRBJ1-1	CASRTILNTEAFF	TGTGCCAGCAGGACAATCCTGAACACTGAAGCTTTCTTT
-	-	TRBV6-1	TRBJ1-4	CASTLGQPGGKLFF	TGTGCCAGCACCTTAGGGCAGCCTGGGGGAAAACTGTTTTTT
-	TRBD2	TRBV19	TRBJ2-3	CASSRGGTSGGRTDTQYF	TGTGCCAGTAGTAGAGGAGGGACTAGCGGGGGGCGCACAGATACGCAGTATTTT
-	-	TRBV4-2	TRBJ1-1	CASSPGLLKNTEAFF	TGTGCCAGCAGCCCGGGCCTTCTTAAGAACACTGAAGCTTTCTTT
-	-	TRBV11-2	TRBJ1-1	CASSLAPRGPSEAFF	TGTGCCAGCAGCTTAGCGCCGAGGGGCCCCTCTGAAGCTTTCTTT
once	TRBD2	TRBV11-2	TRBJ2-7	CASSPGTSGDEQYF	TGTGCCAGCAGTCCCGGGACTAGCGGCGACGAGCAGTACTTC
-	-	TRBV9	TRBJ2-7	CASSANIASYEQYF	TGTGCCAGCAGCGCGAACATAGCTTCCTACGAGCAGTACTTC
-	-	TRBV7-9	TRBJ1-1	CASSRKNTEAFF	TGTGCCAGCAGCCGCAAGAACACTGAAGCTTTCTTT
-	-	TRBV7-3	TRBJ1-6	CASSPNRGSPLHF	TGTGCCAGCAGCCCCAACCGGGGCTCACCCCTCCACTTT
-	-	TRBV4-2	TRBJ2-6	CASSQGVPSSGANVLTF	TGTGCCAGCAGCCAAGGGGTCCCGAGCTCTGGGGCCAACGTCCTGACTTTC
-	-	TRBV6-1	TRBJ2-7	CASRTGLYEQYF	TGTGCCAGCAGAACAGGGTTGTACGAGCAGTACTTC
-	TRBD1	TRBV4-3	TRBJ1-2	CASSQARQGLVYGYTF	TGCGCCAGCAGCCAGGCCAGACAGGGCCTAGTATATGGCTACACCTTC
-	TRBD1	TRBV2	TRBJ1-2	CASSEARTGHGYTF	TGTGCCAGCAGTGAAGCCCGGACAGGGCACGGCTACACCTTC
-	TRBD1	TRBV2	TRBJ1-5	CASRAGTGANQPQHF	TGTGCCAGCAGGGCCGGGACAGGGGCTAATCAGCCCCAGCATTTT
-	TRBD1	TRBV7-3	TRBJ2-1	CASSLMGTGSNEQFF	TGTGCCAGCAGCTTAATGGGGACAGGGAGCAATGAGCAGTTCTTC
-	-	TRBV5-6	TRBJ2-7	CASSFLIKQRGVYEQYF	TGTGCCAGCAGCTTTTTAATTAAACAGAGAGGAGTCTACGAGCAGTACTTC
-	-	TRBV13	TRBJ2-5	CASSLAGETQYF	TGTGCCAGCAGCTTAGCCGGGGAGACCCAGTACTTC
-	-	TRBV30	TRBJ2-7	CAWSLGGAGWYEQYF	TGTGCCTGGAGTTTGGGTGGAGCAGGGTGGTACGAGCAGTACTTC
-	TRBD1	TRBV7-9	TRBJ2-5	CASSFIDREETQYF	TGTGCCAGCAGCTTCATCGACAGGGAAGAGACCCAGTACTTC
-	-	TRBV2	TRBJ1-1	CASIPGTLGAGEAFF	TGTGCCAGCATCCCCGGGACCCTCGGTGCGGGTGAAGCTTTCTTT
-	-	TRBV10-3	TRBJ2-7	CATSGRGEDEQYF	TGTGCCACCTCAGGACGAGGAGAGGACGAGCAGTACTTC
-	-	TRBV30	TRBJ1-2	CAWGTRGYTF	TGTGCCTGGGGGACACGCGGCTACACCTTC
once	-	TRBV19	TRBJ1-1	CASSIPQNTEAFF	TGTGCCAGTAGTATACCTCAGAACACTGAAGCTTTCTTT
once	-	TRBV2	TRBJ1-4	CASSEEVGNEKLFF	TGTGCCAGCAGTGAAGAGGTCGGGAATGAAAAACTGTTTTTT
-	-	TRBV30	TRBJ1-5	CAWSTGNGQPQHF	TGTGCCTGGAGCACGGGGAACGGTCAGCCCCAGCATTTT
-	-	TRBV19	TRBJ2-3	CASSGQGSSTDTQYF	TGTGCCAGTAGTGGGCAGGGGAGCAGCACAGATACGCAGTATTTT